This is a list of T cell receptor beta chains from one sample in a study of siplizumab effects on memory and regulatory T cells. Assay: immunoSEQ multiplex PCR; the TCRdb copy retains only in-frame clones and omits some. The data contain more than 85,000 clones, about 93% of them singletons. The specimen was CD4+ T cells sorted from blood. The receptors here all came from a human donor in good health. Each CDR3 is given with its conserved first and last residue. A D gene is named only where the DNA matches it firmly. Clone size, where shown, is once, few, many, or a class for clones that have expanded.

TRBJ2-7,TRBV11-2,-,-,TGTGCCAGCAGCCTCCCCCGTACCTACGAGCAGTACTTC,CASSLPRTYEQYF
TRBJ1-4,TRBV6-7,-,-,TGTGCCAGCGGGGATTTGGAGGGGAATGAAAAACTGTTTTTT,CASGDLEGNEKLFF
TRBJ2-7,TRBV7-9,-,-,TGTGCCAGCAGCGTCAGGGGCTCCTACGAGCAGTACTTC,CASSVRGSYEQYF
TRBJ2-7,TRBV29-1,-,-,TGCAGCGTTGAAACCGAGGGTTACGAGCAGTACTTC,CSVETEGYEQYF
TRBJ1-5,TRBV6-6,-,TRBD1,TGTGCCAGCAGTTACGGGACAGGGCACCAGCCCCAGCATTTT,CASSYGTGHQPQHF
TRBJ2-7,TRBV6-6,-,TRBD2,TGTGCCAGCACAACCCCGGGACTAGCGGGAGGCGAGCAGTACTTC,CASTTPGLAGGEQYF
TRBJ2-5,TRBV28,-,TRBD2,TGTGCCAGCAGATCCGGGCTAGCGGGAAACCAAGAGACCCAGTACTTC,CASRSGLAGNQETQYF
TRBJ1-3,TRBV19,-,-,TGTGCCAGTAGTGGGCCAGCTTCTGGAAACACCATATATTTT,CASSGPASGNTIYF
TRBJ2-3,TRBV2,-,-,TGTGCCACCAACCCGATGTTCACAGATACGCAGTATTTT,CATNPMFTDTQYF
TRBJ2-1,TRBV19,-,-,TGTGCCAGTAGTATCGGGACTTACAATGAGCAGTTCTTC,CASSIGTYNEQFF
TRBJ1-2,TRBV7-9,-,-,TGTGCCAGCACCCCGGGTGGGAGATATGGCTACACCTTC,CASTPGGRYGYTF
TRBJ1-4,TRBV7-9,once,-,TGTGCCAGCAGCCAGTGGGACGGACACCTGTTTTTT,CASSQWDGHLFF
TRBJ2-2,TRBV5-1,-,-,TGCGCCAGCAGCTTAGTCCCCCCCGGGGAGCTGTTTTTT,CASSLVPPGELFF